Given below is one T cell receptor beta chain in context. The antigen is not known. The CDR3 length is 15 residues. CDR1 is MNHNS, CDR2 SASEGT, per germline. Trimming removed 5 bases at V and 3 bases at J, with 13 bases between. This entry comes from a study of shared clonotypes between healthy human individuals. As for the study in general: Used for every donor were three CD4 naive, three CD4 memory, two CD8 naive and one CD8 memory plate.

The method was immunoSEQ multiplex PCR; TCRdb's version includes in-frame clones alone and lacks a portion of them. The data hold approximately 250,000 clones, with under 80% observed a single time. Broader study findings: Generation of non-shared clonotypes was less probable than generation of clonotypes shared by all four donors.

This TCR derives from a man younger than 40 in good health. The gene calls are TRBV6-1 and TRBJ2-2; perhaps TRBD1 as D (7 bases). The material sequenced was memory CD4+ T cells sorted from blood. Subset reported: CD45RA-negative fraction. The chain's CDR3 is CASSTDRRDTGELFF. In nucleotides, the CDR3 is TGTGCCAGCAGTACGGACAGGAGGGACACCGGGGAGCTGTTTTTT.